This T cell receptor (beta chain) is drawn from a study of cytomegalovirus exposure and HLA in healthy donors. Study-wide results and limits: With further analysis later on, most CMV-associated TCR beta chains appeared HLA-restricted. Investigators reported some 150 TCR beta chains as tied to cytomegalovirus. In a later analysis, TCR association rates varied by HLA locus: DRB1 most, HLA-C fewest.

This clone was found once. The antigen remains unidentified. Trimming took 5 bases from V and 0 from J, leaving 17 bases between them. Germline CDR1 LNHDA, CDR2 SQIVND (reference sequence). This CDR3 contains 16 residues. Primers: 60 Vbeta forward and 13 Jbeta reverse. Sequencing was performed with immunoSEQ multiplex PCR; in TCRdb, only in-frame clones are kept and a portion is missing. Among about 110,000 clones listed, 70% to 85% were seen once. The specimen sequenced was PBMCs. V and J are TRBV19 and TRBJ2-7; TRBD1 might be the D (6 bases). The TCR originated in a man aged 30 to 45 in good health and CMV-seropositive. CDR3 sequence reads: CASSHRDTVSSYEQYF. In nucleotides, the CDR3 is TGTGCCAGTAGTCACCGGGACACAGTCTCCTCCTACGAGCAGTACTTC.